What follows are 19 T cell receptor beta chains derived from one specimen sequenced in a study of identical twins. TCRdb re-called the 5' RACE reads through MiXCR, storing one row per CDR3 protein. The repertoire holds around 1.7 million distinct CDR3 sequences, with roughly 35% as singletons. Sequencing input: cord blood. Receptor source: a newborn girl in good health.

The CDR3 DNA reads TGTGCCAGCAGCCGGGGACTCACTACCTACGAGCAGTACTTC. The encoded protein is CASSRGLTTYEQYF. J is TRBJ2-7 and V is TRBV6-6; D is possibly TRBD2 (6 bases). Per germline, CDR1 MNHNY and CDR2 SVGAGI (reference sequence). The CDR3 loop spans 14 amino acids. V gave up 6 bases and J gave up 2 bases, with 14 bases separating them.

The rearrangement joins TRBV3-1 to TRBJ1-6; D ambiguous. This CDR3 is 16 amino acids long. Germline V gene data show CDR1 as LGHDT and CDR2 as YNNKEL (reference sequence). Trimming took 4 bases from V and 3 from J, leaving 13 bases between them. CDR3 bases: TGTGCCAGCAGCCCCCGGGCTAGTCGCTATAATTCACCCCTCCACTTT. This encodes CASSPRASRYNSPLHF.

This clonotype was seen a few times. The chain uses TRBV5-1 and TRBJ1-2, with D perhaps TRBD1 (6 bases). Germline CDR1 and CDR2: SGHRS and YFSETQ. This CDR3 region has 13 residues. Trimming pared 4 bases from V and 6 bases from J, leaving 13 bases between. The CDR3 nucleotides are TGCGCCAGCAGCCCCGGACAGAGCGATGGCTACACCTTC. Protein: CASSPGQSDGYTF.

This clonotype turned up a few times. The CDR3 coding sequence is TGCAGCGTTGGGTCCGACAGTCGTACGCAGTATTTT. Amino acids: CSVGSDSRTQYF. This chain connects TRBV29-1 to TRBJ2-3; TRBD1 is a possible D gene (5 bases). Per the germline V gene, CDR1 is SQVTM and CDR2 is ANQGSEA. The CDR3 has 12 residues. The V gene lost 4 bases and the J gene lost 8 bases, with 13 bases spanning the gap.

In DNA, the CDR3 is TGCAGTGCTAGCCTCTCGGGACAGGCAAAAGGGCAGTACTTC. It encodes CSASLSGQAKGQYF. The chain combines TRBV20-1 with TRBJ2-5; 8 bases fit TRBD1. CDR3 length: 14 amino acids. CDR1 and CDR2 (germline): DFQATT, SNEGSKA (reference sequence). The trim removed 3 bases at V and 11 bases at J, leaving 14 bases unmatched.

The gene calls are TRBV12-5 and TRBJ2-1; D is ambiguous. The end of the DNA is better explained by TRBJ2-7, so the J call may be wrong. The CDR3 sequence is 11 residues long. Germline-derived CDR1 and CDR2 are LGHNT and FRNRAP. The CDR3 sequence is CASGFGNEQYF. The CDR3 DNA is TGTGCTAGTGGTTTTGGGAATGAGCAGTACTTC.

The J gene is TRBJ2-3, the V gene TRBV11-2; D ambiguous. Germline values: CDR1 SGHAT, CDR2 FQNNGV. The CDR3 loop spans 17 amino acids. The ends were cut back, 5 bases at V and 5 bases at J, with 23 bases in the middle. The CDR3: CASSLNQARDTRDTQYF. In DNA form, the CDR3 reads TGTGCCAGCAGCCTTAACCAGGCCCGAGACACCCGAGATACGCAGTATTTT.

This clonotype has just a few counts. This sequence joins TRBV20-1 and TRBJ2-5; maybe TRBD2 (6 bases). The DNA end favors TRBJ2-7, so the J call may be wrong. This CDR3 has 13 amino acids. Germline loops: CDR1 DFQATT, CDR2 SNEGSKA (reference sequence). In nucleotides, the CDR3 is TGCAGTGCTAGTATGCGGGGTCCGAGCGAGCAGTACTTC. It is translated as CSASMRGPSEQYF.

The chain couples TRBV20-1 to TRBJ1-5; 7 nucleotides match TRBD1. Germline assignment: CDR1 DFQATT and CDR2 SNEGSKA (reference sequence). The junction had 15 bases not matched to a gene; V was cut back by 6 bases and J by 1 base. The CDR3 sequence is 17 residues long. CDR3 sequence reads: CSAEGLSRGGSNQPQHF. CDR3 bases: TGCAGTGCCGAGGGACTATCCAGGGGGGGCAGCAATCAGCCCCAGCATTTT.

The chain combines TRBV20-1 with TRBJ1-6, with D uncertain. V shed 6 bases and J shed 6 bases, with 21 bases lying between them. The CDR3 has 16 amino acids. Germline V CDR1 and CDR2: DFQATT, SNEGSKA (reference sequence). This CDR3 reads CSAHLYSQALNSPLHF. DNA for the CDR3: TGCAGTGCCCACCTATATTCCCAGGCGCTTAATTCACCCCTCCACTTT.

The genes are TRBV28 and TRBJ2-1; TRBD2 aligns across 7 bases. The CDR3 loop spans 14 amino acids. Germline CDR1 is MDHEN and CDR2 is SYDVKM. Trimming cost V 2 bases and J 5 bases; bases outside gene matches: 3. CDR3 DNA: TGTGCCAGCAGTTTACGGGAGGAGGACAATGAGCAGTTCTTC. Its translation: CASSLREEDNEQFF.

This clonotype was seen repeatedly, ten times or more. The chain uses TRBV24-1 and TRBJ2-1; 9 bases are shared with TRBD1. This CDR3 region has 16 residues. J was trimmed by 4 bases and V by 5 bases; bases with no gene match: 8. Germline CDR1 reads KGHDR; CDR2 reads SFDVKD. The CDR3 nucleotides are TGTGCCACCAGTGTCTCGGGACAGGGAGGTTACAATGAGCAGTTCTTC. Translated: CATSVSGQGGYNEQFF.

This chain joins TRBV5-1 and TRBJ2-3; TRBD2 is a possible D gene (7 bases). V lost 0 bases, J lost 5 bases, and 16 bases lay in between. The germline V gene has CDR1 SGHRS and CDR2 YFSETQ. This CDR3 comprises 16 residues. The CDR3 coding sequence is TGCGCCAGCAGCTTGGCGAGTGGGGGGGCCATAGATACGCAGTATTTT. As protein: CASSLASGGAIDTQYF. The whole variable domain, remainder taken from reference TRBV5-1 and TRBJ2-3, is KAGVTQTPRYLIKTRGQQVTLSCSPISGHRSVSWYQQTPGQGLQFLFEYFSETQRNKGNFPGRFSGRQFSNSRSEMNVSTLELGDSALYLCASSLASGGAIDTQYFGPGTRLTVL.

This clonotype occurred a few times. This chain connects TRBV20-1 to TRBJ1-2; TRBD1 agrees at 8 bases. Unmatched junction bases numbered 8, after V lost 3 bases and J lost 8 bases. The germline V gene encodes CDR1 DFQATT and CDR2 SNEGSKA (reference sequence). This CDR3 spans 13 amino acids. The DNA for the CDR3 is TGCAGTGCTAGCGGGGACAGGCCACTGGGCTACACCTTC. It specifies CSASGDRPLGYTF.

On this clonotype itself: At one end the junction does not follow the germline gene, possibly because of a read error. The chain is built from TRBV24-1 and TRBJ2-1, with 8 bases lining up with TRBD2. Germline assignment: CDR1 KGHDR and CDR2 SFDVKD. The CDR3 has 15 residues. CDR3 in DNA: TGTGCCACCAGTGACCCGGGAGGGTCCTACGATGAGCAGTTCTTC. Amino acid sequence: CATSDPGGSYDEQFF.

The chain combines TRBV4-2 with TRBJ2-5; D is perhaps TRBD2 (6 bases). The CDR3 sequence is 16 residues long. CDR1 and CDR2 (germline): LGHNA, YNFKEQ. The V end lost 1 base, the J end lost 11 bases, and 23 bases lay between the germline ends. CDR3 in DNA: TGTGCCAGCAGCCAAGGGGACTCGTGGATCTACAATGAGCAGTACTTC. Its protein product is CASSQGDSWIYNEQYF.

The chain has TRBV6-6 and TRBJ1-2; TRBD1 matches at 8 bases. This CDR3 comprises 15 residues. J lost 5 bases, V lost 3 bases, and 8 bases had no gene match. CDR1 and CDR2 (germline): MNHNY, SVGAGI (reference sequence). The CDR3 here is CASSYPGQASYGYTF. In DNA form, the CDR3 reads TGTGCCAGCAGTTATCCGGGACAGGCCTCTTATGGCTACACCTTC.

This clonotype showed up just a few times. CDR3 DNA sequence: TGTGCCAGCAGCCCGGGTGAGTTCAGCAATGAGCAGTTCTTC. As protein: CASSPGEFSNEQFF. V gene TRBV3-1 combines with J gene TRBJ2-1; no firm D call. CDR3 length: 14 residues. Trimming removed 4 bases at V and 6 bases at J, with 13 bases between. CDR1 LGHDT and CDR2 YNNKEL come from the germline V gene (reference sequence).

The V and J genes are TRBV6-1 and TRBJ2-7; 14 bases fit TRBD2. V lost 6 bases to trimming and J lost 2 bases; unmatched junction nucleotides: 3. The V gene's germline CDR1 is MNHNS and CDR2 SASEGT. The CDR3 totals 15 residues. CDR3 in amino acids: CASRGTSGGPYEQYF. CDR3 DNA: TGTGCCAGCAGGGGGACTAGCGGGGGACCCTACGAGCAGTACTTC.